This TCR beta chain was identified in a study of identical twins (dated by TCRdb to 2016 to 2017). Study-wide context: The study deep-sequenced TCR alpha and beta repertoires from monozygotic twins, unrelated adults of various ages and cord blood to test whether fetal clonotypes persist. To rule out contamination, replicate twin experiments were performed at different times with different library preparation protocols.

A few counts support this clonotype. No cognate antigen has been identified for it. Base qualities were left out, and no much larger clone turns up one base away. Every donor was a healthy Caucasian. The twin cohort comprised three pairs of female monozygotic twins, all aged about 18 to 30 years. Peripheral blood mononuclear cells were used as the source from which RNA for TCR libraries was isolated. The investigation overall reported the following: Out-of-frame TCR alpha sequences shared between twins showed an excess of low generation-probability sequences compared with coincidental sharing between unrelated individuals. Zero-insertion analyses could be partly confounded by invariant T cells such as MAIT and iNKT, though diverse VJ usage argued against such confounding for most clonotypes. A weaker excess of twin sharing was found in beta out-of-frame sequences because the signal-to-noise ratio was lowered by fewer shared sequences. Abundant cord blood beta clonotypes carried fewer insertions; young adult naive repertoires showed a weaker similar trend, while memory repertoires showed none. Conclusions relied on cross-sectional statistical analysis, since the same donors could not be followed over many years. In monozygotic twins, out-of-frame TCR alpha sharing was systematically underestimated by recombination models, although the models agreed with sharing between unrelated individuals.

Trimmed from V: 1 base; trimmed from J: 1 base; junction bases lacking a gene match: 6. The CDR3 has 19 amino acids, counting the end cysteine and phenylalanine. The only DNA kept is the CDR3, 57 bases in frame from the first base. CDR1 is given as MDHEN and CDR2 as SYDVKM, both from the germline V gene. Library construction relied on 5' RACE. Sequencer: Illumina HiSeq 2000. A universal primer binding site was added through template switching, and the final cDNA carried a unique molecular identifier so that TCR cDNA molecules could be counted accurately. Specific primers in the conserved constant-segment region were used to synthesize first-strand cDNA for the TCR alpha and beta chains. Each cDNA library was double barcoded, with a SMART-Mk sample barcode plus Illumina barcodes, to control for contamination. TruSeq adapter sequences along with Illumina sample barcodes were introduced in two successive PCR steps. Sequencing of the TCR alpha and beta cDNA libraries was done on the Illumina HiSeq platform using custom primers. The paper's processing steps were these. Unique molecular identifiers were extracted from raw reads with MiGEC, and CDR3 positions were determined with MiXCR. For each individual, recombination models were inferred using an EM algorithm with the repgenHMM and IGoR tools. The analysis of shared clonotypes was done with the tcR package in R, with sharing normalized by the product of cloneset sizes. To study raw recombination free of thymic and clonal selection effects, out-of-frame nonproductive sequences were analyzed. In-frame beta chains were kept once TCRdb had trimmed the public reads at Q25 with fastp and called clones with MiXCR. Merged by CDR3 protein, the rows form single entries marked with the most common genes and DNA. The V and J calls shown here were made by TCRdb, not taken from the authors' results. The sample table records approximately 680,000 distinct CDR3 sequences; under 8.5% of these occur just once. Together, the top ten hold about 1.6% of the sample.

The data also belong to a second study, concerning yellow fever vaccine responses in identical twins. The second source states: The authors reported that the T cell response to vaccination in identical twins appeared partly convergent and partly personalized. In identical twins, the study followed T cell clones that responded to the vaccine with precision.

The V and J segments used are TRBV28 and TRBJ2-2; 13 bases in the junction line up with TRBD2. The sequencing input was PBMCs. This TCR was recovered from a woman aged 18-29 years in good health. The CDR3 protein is CASSLSSRTSGRNTGELFF. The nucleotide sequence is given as TGTGCCAGCAGTTTATCATCCAGGACTAGCGGGAGGAACACCGGGGAGCTGTTTTTT.